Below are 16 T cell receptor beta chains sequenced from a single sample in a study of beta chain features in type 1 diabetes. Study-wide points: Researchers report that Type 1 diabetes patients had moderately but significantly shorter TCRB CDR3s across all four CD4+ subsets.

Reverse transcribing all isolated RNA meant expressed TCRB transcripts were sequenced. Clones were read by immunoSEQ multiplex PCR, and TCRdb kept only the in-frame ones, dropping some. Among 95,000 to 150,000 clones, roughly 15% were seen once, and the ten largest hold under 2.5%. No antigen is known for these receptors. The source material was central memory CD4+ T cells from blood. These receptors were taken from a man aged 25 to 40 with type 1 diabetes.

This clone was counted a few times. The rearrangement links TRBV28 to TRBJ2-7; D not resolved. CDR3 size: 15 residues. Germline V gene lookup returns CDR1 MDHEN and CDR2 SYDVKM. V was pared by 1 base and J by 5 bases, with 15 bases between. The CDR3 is CASSLLMVRQHEQYF. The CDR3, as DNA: TGTGCCAGCAGTTTATTAATGGTACGGCAGCACGAGCAGTACTTC. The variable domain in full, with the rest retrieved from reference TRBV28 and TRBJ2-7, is DVKVTQSSRYLVKRTGEKVFLECVQDMDHENMFWYRQDPGLGLRLIYFSYDVKMKEKGDIPEGYSVSREKKERFSLILESASTNQTSMYLCASSLLMVRQHEQYFGPGTRLTVT.

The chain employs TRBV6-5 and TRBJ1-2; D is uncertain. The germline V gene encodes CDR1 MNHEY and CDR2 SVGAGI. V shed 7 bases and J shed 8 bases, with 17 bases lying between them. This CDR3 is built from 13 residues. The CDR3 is CASTPDGERGYTF. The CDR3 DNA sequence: TGTGCCAGCACCCCCGACGGAGAACGAGGCTACACCTTC.

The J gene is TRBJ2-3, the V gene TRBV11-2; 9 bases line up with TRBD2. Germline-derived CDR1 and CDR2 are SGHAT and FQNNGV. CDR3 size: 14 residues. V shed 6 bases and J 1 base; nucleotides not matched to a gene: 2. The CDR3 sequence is CASSGLARTDTQYF. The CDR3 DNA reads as TGTGCCAGCAGTGGACTAGCGCGCACAGATACGCAGTATTTT.

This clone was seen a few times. DNA for the CDR3: TGCGCCAGCAGCCAAGATTCGGCTGGCTACACCTTC. Its translation is CASSQDSAGYTF. The chain employs TRBV4-3 and TRBJ1-2; D remains ambiguous. This CDR3 spans 12 amino acids. V lost 0 bases, J lost 7 bases, and 6 bases lay in between. Per the germline V gene, CDR1 is LGHNA and CDR2 is YSLEER.

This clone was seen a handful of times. CDR3 protein: CATRIWVDQPQHF. The CDR3 DNA is TGTGCCACCAGGATATGGGTTGATCAGCCCCAGCATTTT. The rearrangement uses TRBV28 and TRBJ1-5; D gene unclear. Trimming stripped 10 bases from V and 5 bases from J, with 15 bases between. Germline V gene lookup returns CDR1 MDHEN and CDR2 SYDVKM. The CDR3 runs 13 residues.

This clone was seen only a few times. CDR3 coding DNA: TGTGCCAGCAGCCCCTACGACGATGGGAGTGGAAACACCATATATTTT. Protein sequence: CASSPYDDGSGNTIYF. The genes are TRBV14 and TRBJ1-3; D unresolved. The CDR3 length is 16 residues. V dropped 4 bases and J dropped 3 bases, with 16 bases sitting between them. Germline V gene lookup returns CDR1 SGHDN and CDR2 FVKESK.

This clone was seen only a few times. CDR3 in amino acids: CASSEQGSVNNSPLHF. The CDR3 DNA is TGTGCCAGCAGTGAACAGGGAAGTGTTAATAATTCACCCCTCCACTTT. The chain carries TRBV6-1 and TRBJ1-6; TRBD1 is a possible D gene (5 bases). CDR1 is MNHNS, CDR2 SASEGT, per germline. Trimming removed 2 bases at V and 5 bases at J, with 13 bases between. The CDR3 spans 16 residues.

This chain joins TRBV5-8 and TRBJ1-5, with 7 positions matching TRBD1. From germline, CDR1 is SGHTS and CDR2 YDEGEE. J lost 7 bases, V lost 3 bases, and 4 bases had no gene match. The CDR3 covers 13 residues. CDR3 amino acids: CASSYDRDQPQHF. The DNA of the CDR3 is TGTGCCAGCAGCTACGACAGGGACCAGCCCCAGCATTTT. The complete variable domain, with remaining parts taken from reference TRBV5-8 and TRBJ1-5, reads EAGVTQSPTHLIKTRGQQATLRCSPISGHTSVYWYQQALGLGLQFLLWYDEGEERNRGNFPPRFSGRQFPNYSSELNVNALELEDSALYLCASSYDRDQPQHFGDGTRLSIL.

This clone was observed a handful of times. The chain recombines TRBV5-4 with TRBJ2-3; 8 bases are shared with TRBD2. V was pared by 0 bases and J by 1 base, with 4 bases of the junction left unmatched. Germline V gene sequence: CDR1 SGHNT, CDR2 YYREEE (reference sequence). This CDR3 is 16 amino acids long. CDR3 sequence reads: CASSLVRGAGTDTQYF. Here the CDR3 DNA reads TGTGCCAGCAGCTTGGTGCGGGGGGCCGGCACAGATACGCAGTATTTT.

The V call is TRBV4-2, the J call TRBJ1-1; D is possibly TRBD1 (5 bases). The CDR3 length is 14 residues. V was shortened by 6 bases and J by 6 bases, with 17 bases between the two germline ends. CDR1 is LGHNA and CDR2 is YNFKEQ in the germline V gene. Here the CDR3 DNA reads TGTGCCAGCAGTCCTGGGACGGGTACGGCTGAAGCTTTCTTT. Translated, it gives CASSPGTGTAEAFF.

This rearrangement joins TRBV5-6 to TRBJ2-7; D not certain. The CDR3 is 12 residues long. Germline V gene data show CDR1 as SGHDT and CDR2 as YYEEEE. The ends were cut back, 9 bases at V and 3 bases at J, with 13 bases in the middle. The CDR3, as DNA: TGTGCCACCACGAAGGGCGGCTACGAGCAGTACTTC. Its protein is CATTKGGYEQYF.

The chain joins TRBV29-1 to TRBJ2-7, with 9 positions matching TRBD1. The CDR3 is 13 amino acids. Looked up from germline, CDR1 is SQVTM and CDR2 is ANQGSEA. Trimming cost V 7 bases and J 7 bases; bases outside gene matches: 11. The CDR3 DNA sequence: TGCAGCGCCAGGACAGGGGAATGGGGGGAGCAGTACTTC. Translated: CSARTGEWGEQYF.

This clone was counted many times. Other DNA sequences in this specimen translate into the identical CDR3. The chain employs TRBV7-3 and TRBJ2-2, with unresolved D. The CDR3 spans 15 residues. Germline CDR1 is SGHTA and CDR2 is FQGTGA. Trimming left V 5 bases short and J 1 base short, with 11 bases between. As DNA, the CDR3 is TGTGCCAGCAGCCTCGAGCCAGGGAACACCGGGGAGCTGTTTTTT. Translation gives CASSLEPGNTGELFF.

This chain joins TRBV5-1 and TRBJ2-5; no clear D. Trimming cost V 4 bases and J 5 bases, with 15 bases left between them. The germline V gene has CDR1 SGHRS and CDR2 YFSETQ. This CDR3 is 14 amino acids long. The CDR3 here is CASSPVGVGETQYF. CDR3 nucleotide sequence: TGCGCCAGCAGCCCGGTTGGGGTCGGGGAGACCCAGTACTTC.

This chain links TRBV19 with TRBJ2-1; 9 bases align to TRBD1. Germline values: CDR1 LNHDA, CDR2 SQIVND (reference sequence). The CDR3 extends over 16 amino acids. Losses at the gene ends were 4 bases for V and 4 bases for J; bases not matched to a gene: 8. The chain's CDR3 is CASSTLGQGVYNEQFF. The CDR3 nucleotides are TGTGCCAGTAGTACGCTGGGACAGGGAGTTTACAATGAGCAGTTCTTC.

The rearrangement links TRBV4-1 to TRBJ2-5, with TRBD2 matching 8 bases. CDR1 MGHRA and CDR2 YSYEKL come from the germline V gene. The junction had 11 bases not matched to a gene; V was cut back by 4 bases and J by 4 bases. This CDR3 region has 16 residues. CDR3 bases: TGCGCCAGCAGCCGTGGCCCAGCGGGGGCCGGAGAGACCCAGTACTTC. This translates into CASSRGPAGAGETQYF.